One sample yielded the 20 T cell receptor beta chains listed below, sequenced in a study of T cell changes during pregnancy in multiple sclerosis. Libraries were prepared by immunoSEQ multiplex PCR; TCRdb keeps only in-frame clonotypes and omits some of them. The data show over 30,000 clones, roughly 90% seen once. This material consisted of CD8+ T cells from peripheral blood mononuclear cells, taken in the third trimester of pregnancy. The receptors derive from a female donor with multiple sclerosis, enrolled in a pregnancy study.

The chain employs TRBV7-3 and TRBJ2-3; 8 bases line up with TRBD2. The CDR3 runs 15 residues. J gave up 1 base and V 5 bases, and 5 bases lay outside the gene matches. The V gene's germline CDR1 is SGHTA and CDR2 FQGTGA. The chain's CDR3 is CASSTGGGRTDTQYF. DNA for the CDR3: TGTGCCAGCAGCACCGGGGGGGGGCGCACAGATACGCAGTATTTT. Filled out from reference TRBV7-3 and TRBJ2-3, the complete variable domain reads GAGVSQTPSNKVTEKGKYVELRCDPISGHTALYWYRQSLGQGPEFLIYFQGTGAADDSGLPNDRFFAVRPEGSVSTLKIQRTERGDSAVYLCASSTGGGRTDTQYFGPGTRLTVL.

This chain uses TRBV5-1 with TRBJ2-5, with TRBD1 matching 7 bases. V gave up 5 bases and J gave up 5 bases; unmatched junction bases: 3. Germline V gene lookup returns CDR1 SGHRS and CDR2 YFSETQ. The CDR3 sequence is 12 residues long. CDR3 sequence (DNA): TGCGCCAGCAGACAGGGGAGTGAGACCCAGTACTTC. This gives the protein CASRQGSETQYF.

This chain joins TRBV4-3 and TRBJ2-2; TRBD2 aligns across 10 bases. Germline values: CDR1 LGHNA, CDR2 YSLEER. The CDR3 has 17 residues. The V and J ends lost 0 bases and 8 bases, in that order; junction bases with no gene match: 9. CDR3 sequence (DNA): TGCGCCAGCAGCCAAGATCGTCTAGCGGGGGTTAGAGGGGAGCTGTTTTTT. Translating it yields CASSQDRLAGVRGELFF.

J is TRBJ2-3 and V is TRBV7-6; D is perhaps TRBD2 (6 bases). With 5 bases removed from V and 4 bases from J, the gap between germline ends came to 19 bases. Germline V lookup: CDR1 SGHVS, CDR2 FNYEAQ. The CDR3 is 16 residues long. CDR3 amino acids: CASSLGGIPPPDTQYF. For the CDR3, the DNA is TGTGCCAGCAGCCTTGGGGGGATACCCCCCCCAGATACGCAGTATTTT.

This chain links TRBV7-2 with TRBJ2-7, with 7 bases aligning to TRBD2. In germline, CDR1 is SGHTA, CDR2 FQGNSA. CDR3 length: 16 amino acids. V lost 1 base to trimming and J lost 3 bases; unmatched junction nucleotides: 9. The CDR3 reads CASSLGWGGGVYEQYF. The CDR3 nucleotides are TGTGCCAGCAGCTTAGGATGGGGCGGGGGAGTCTACGAGCAGTACTTC.

The chain carries TRBV10-3 and TRBJ2-7; tentative D call: TRBD2 (7 bases). CDR1 ENHRY and CDR2 SYGVKD come from the germline V gene. The length of the CDR3 is 13 residues. V was shortened by 10 bases and J by 5 bases, with 18 bases between the two germline ends. The CDR3 loop reads CATRRGGADEQYF. The CDR3, as DNA: TGTGCCACTCGCCGAGGGGGGGCGGACGAGCAGTACTTC.

This sequence joins TRBV30 and TRBJ1-1; D might be TRBD1 (6 bases). V lost 2 bases and J lost 1, with 11 bases in between. Germline V lookup: CDR1 GTSNPN, CDR2 SVGIG (reference sequence). There are 14 residues in the CDR3. CDR3 nucleotide sequence: TGTGCCTGGAGTTACACAGGGCGGAACACTGAAGCTTTCTTT. This gives the protein CAWSYTGRNTEAFF.

V gene TRBV10-3 combines with J gene TRBJ1-1; D might be TRBD1 (5 bases). V lost 0 bases to trimming and J lost 4 bases, with 15 bases between them. CDR3 length: 16 residues. CDR1 is ENHRY, CDR2 SYGVKD, per germline. The CDR3 spells CAISESIPRGGTEAFF. The CDR3 DNA sequence: TGTGCCATCAGTGAGTCGATTCCGAGGGGAGGCACTGAAGCTTTCTTT.

The rearrangement uses TRBV13 and TRBJ1-2; the D gene is possibly TRBD1 (5 bases). Trimming left V 5 bases short and J 2 bases short, with 15 bases between. The CDR3 is 15 amino acids. Germline V gene sequence: CDR1 PRHDT, CDR2 FYEKMQ (reference sequence). The CDR3 DNA reads as TGTGCCAGCAGCGGGGGGACTCTTAAGAACTATGGCTACACCTTC. Encoded protein: CASSGGTLKNYGYTF.

This clone has just a few counts. The chain recombines TRBV7-8 with TRBJ1-1, with a possible D match to TRBD1 (5 bases). CDR1 SGHVS and CDR2 FQNEAQ come from the germline V gene. Between the trimmed V and J ends, which lost 3 bases and 11 bases, there was a span of 10 bases. The CDR3 is 11 residues long. CDR3 bases: TGTGCCAGCAGCTTGTCTGGGGCTGCTTTCTTT. Its protein product is CASSLSGAAFF.

The rearrangement uses TRBV9 and TRBJ1-4, with 9 bases fitting TRBD1. The junction had 5 bases not matched to a gene; V was cut back by 3 bases and J by 8 bases. This CDR3 contains 14 residues. Germline CDR1 reads SGDLS; CDR2 reads YYNGEE. DNA of the CDR3: TGTGCCAGCAGCGCTCGACAGGGGGGAGAAAAACTGTTTTTT. This encodes CASSARQGGEKLFF.

This clone has a handful of counts. This chain links TRBV4-3 with TRBJ2-5; D perhaps matches TRBD2 (5 bases). Germline-derived CDR1 and CDR2 are LGHNA and YSLEER. The CDR3 runs to 16 residues. V lost 4 bases and J lost 2, with 17 bases in between. The CDR3 DNA follows: TGCGCCAGCAGCCCCCGAGGACCCGGGGAGCAAGAGACCCAGTACTTC. Its protein is CASSPRGPGEQETQYF.

The rearrangement links TRBV29-1 to TRBJ2-3, with 7 bases identical to TRBD2. This CDR3 region has 14 residues. V was clipped by 0 bases and J by 4 bases; unmatched bases: 4. Germline-derived CDR1 and CDR2 are SQVTM and ANQGSEA. The CDR3 protein is CSVEDRTRPDTQYF. The CDR3 DNA sequence: TGCAGCGTTGAAGACCGGACTAGGCCAGATACGCAGTATTTT.

This chain joins TRBV12-5 and TRBJ1-4, with 10 bases identical to TRBD1. With 3 bases clipped from V and 0 bases from J, the junction kept 16 bases outside the gene matches. This CDR3 has 21 amino acids. CDR1 is LGHNT and CDR2 is FRNRAP in the germline V gene. Here the CDR3 reads CASGFDTLGQGLNATNEKLFF. In nucleotides, the CDR3 is TGTGCTAGTGGTTTTGATACACTGGGACAGGGGCTAAATGCAACTAATGAAAAACTGTTTTTT.

The chain joins TRBV6-5 to TRBJ1-2; 7 nucleotides agree with TRBD1. J gave up 4 bases and V 2 bases, and 7 bases lay outside the gene matches. The CDR3 loop spans 15 amino acids. CDR1 is MNHEY, CDR2 SVGAGI, per germline. The CDR3 DNA reads as TGTGCCAGCAGTTACGCCCGGGACAGCCCCTATGGCTACACCTTC. This codes for CASSYARDSPYGYTF.

This clone was observed a single time. The chain carries TRBV6-5 and TRBJ1-2; 7 bases map to TRBD1. CDR3 length: 13 residues. Germline loops: CDR1 MNHEY, CDR2 SVGAGI. With V trimmed by 2 bases and J by 8 bases, 5 bases remained unmatched. The DNA for the CDR3 is TGTGCCAGCAGTTACCGACAGGGCGGCGGCTACACCTTC. Its protein product is CASSYRQGGGYTF.

The J gene is TRBJ2-5, the V gene TRBV11-3, with 10 bases that match TRBD1. J was trimmed by 5 bases and V by 5 bases; bases with no gene match: 8. The CDR3 totals 15 residues. Germline lookup yields CDR1 SGHNT and CDR2 YENEEA. The CDR3 protein is CASSPGQGGDETQYF. CDR3 DNA sequence: TGTGCCAGCAGCCCAGGACAGGGGGGGGATGAGACCCAGTACTTC.

This clone was seen a single time. J is TRBJ2-7 and V is TRBV4-3; 7 positions agree with TRBD2. The ends lost 1 base at V and 6 bases at J; junction bases unmatched: 3. The CDR3 is 13 residues long. The germline gives CDR1 LGHNA, CDR2 YSLEER. CDR3 protein: CASSQGTRVEQYF. The CDR3 DNA reads TGCGCCAGCAGCCAAGGGACTAGGGTCGAGCAGTACTTC.

J is TRBJ1-1 and V is TRBV14; a weak D match, TRBD1 (6 bases). Per the germline V gene, CDR1 is SGHDN and CDR2 is FVKESK. The CDR3 loop spans 15 amino acids. The V and J ends lost 1 base and 0 bases respectively, with 9 bases between them. CDR3 sequence: CASSQGAGVNTEAFF. CDR3 DNA: TGTGCCAGCAGCCAAGGGGCAGGGGTGAACACTGAAGCTTTCTTT.

This chain joins TRBV19 and TRBJ2-4, with 7 bases lining up with TRBD1. The CDR3 is made up of 13 amino acids. V lost 7 bases to trimming and J lost 7 bases; unmatched junction nucleotides: 7. In germline, CDR1 is LNHDA, CDR2 SQIVND (reference sequence). CDR3 in DNA: TGTGCCAGTACTGAGACAGGGCCGAACATTCAGTACTTC. It yields the protein CASTETGPNIQYF.